This T cell receptor (beta chain) is drawn from a study of T-cell memory formation after mild COVID-19. This clonotype has more than one count but fewer than ten. Its cognate antigen is unknown. The CDR3 is 22 residues long. Constant-segment-primed 5'RACE gave TCR alpha and TCR beta cDNA libraries with sample barcodes and UMIs. MiXCR, applied by TCRdb to the 5' RACE reads, yields one record per CDR3 protein. The table has roughly 600,000 distinct CDR3 sequences, over 15% seen once. Broader study findings: Cross-reactive memory seemingly joined, as some responding clones were found in pre-infection memory. The main location of contracting CD4+ clones was CM and EM, and that of contracting CD8+ clones was EMRA.

This TCR was recovered from an adult woman who had mild COVID-19 (a few samples of this study predate the infection). Cell type and time point are not known. The chain links TRBV21-1 to TRBJ1-6. TRBV21-1 is flagged as a pseudogene. The sequenced material came from PBMCs or a T cell subset sorted from them (not recorded which). In DNA form, the CDR3 reads TGTGCCAGCAGCAACCTTCGACCGTATTACAACACACCTAGCTCCTATAATTCACCCCTCCACTTT. Its translation: CASSNLRPYYNTPSSYNSPLHF.